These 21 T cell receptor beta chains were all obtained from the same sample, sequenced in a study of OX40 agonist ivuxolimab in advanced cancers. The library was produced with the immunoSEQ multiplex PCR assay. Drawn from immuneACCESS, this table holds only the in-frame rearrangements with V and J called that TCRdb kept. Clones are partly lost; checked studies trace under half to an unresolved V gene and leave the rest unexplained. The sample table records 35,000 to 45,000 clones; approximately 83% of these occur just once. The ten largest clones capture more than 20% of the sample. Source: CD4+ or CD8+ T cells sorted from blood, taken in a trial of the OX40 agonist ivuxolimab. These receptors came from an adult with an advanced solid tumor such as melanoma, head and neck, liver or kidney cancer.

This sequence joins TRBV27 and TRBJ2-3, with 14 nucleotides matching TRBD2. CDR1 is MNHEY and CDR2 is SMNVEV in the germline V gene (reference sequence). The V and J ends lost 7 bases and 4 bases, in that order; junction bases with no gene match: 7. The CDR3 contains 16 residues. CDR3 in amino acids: CASNWGLAGAADTQYF. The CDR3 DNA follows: TGTGCCAGCAACTGGGGACTAGCGGGAGCGGCAGATACGCAGTATTTT.

This chain's CDR3 is CASSESGAGVSSYEQYF. The CDR3 DNA reads as TGTGCCAGCAGTGAATCGGGGGCAGGGGTAAGCTCCTACGAGCAGTACTTC. The V gene is TRBV25-1, the J gene TRBJ2-7; TRBD1 or TRBD2 may be the D gene (6 bases each). This CDR3 spans 17 amino acids. Trimming shortened V by 1 base and J by 0 bases, and 16 bases separated the two germline ends. Germline CDR1 reads MGHDK; CDR2 reads SYGVNS.

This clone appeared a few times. The chain's CDR3 is CASSAPTVGDTEAFF. CDR3 DNA: TGTGCCAGCAGCGCCCCGACAGTTGGGGACACTGAAGCTTTCTTT. The V gene is TRBV9, the J gene TRBJ1-1; possibly TRBD1 for D (5 bases). V lost 3 bases and J lost 3, with 15 bases in between. This CDR3 has 15 amino acids. Germline V gene data show CDR1 as SGDLS and CDR2 as YYNGEE.

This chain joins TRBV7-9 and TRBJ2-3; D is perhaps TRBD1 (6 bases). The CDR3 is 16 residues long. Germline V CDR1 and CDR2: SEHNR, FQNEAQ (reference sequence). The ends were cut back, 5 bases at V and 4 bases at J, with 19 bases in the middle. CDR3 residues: CASSHTGRKIADTQYF. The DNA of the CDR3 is TGTGCCAGCAGCCATACAGGGAGAAAAATTGCAGATACGCAGTATTTT.

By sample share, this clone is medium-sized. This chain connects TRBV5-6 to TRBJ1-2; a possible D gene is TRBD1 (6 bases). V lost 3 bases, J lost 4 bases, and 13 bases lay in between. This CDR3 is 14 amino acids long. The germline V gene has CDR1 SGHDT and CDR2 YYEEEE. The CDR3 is CASSSLTTGYGYTF. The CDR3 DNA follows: TGTGCCAGCAGCTCATTAACGACAGGCTATGGCTACACCTTC.

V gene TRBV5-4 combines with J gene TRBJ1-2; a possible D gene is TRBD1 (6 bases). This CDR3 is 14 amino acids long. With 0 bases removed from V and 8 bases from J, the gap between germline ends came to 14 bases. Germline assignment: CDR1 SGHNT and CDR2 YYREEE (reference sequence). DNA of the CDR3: TGTGCCAGCAGCTTGGAGGGGGGGAGCTACGGCTACACCTTC. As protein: CASSLEGGSYGYTF.

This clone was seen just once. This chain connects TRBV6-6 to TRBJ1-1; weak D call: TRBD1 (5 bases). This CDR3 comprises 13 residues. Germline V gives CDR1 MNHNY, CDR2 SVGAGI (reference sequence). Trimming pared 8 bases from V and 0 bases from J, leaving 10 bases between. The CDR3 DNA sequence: TGTGCCAGCTCTTGGGGGATGAACACTGAAGCTTTCTTT. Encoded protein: CASSWGMNTEAFF.

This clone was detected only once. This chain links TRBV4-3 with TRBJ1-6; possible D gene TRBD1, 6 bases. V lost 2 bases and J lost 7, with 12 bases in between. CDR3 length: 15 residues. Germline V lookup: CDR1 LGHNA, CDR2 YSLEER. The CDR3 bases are TGCGCCAGCAGCCAATACAGGGCTGAGAATTCACCCCTCCACTTT. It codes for CASSQYRAENSPLHF.

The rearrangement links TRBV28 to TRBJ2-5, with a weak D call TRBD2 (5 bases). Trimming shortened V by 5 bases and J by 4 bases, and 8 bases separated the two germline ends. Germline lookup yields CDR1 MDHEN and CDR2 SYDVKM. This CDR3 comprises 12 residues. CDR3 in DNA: TGTGCCAGCAGTACTAGTTCAGAGACCCAGTACTTC. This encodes CASSTSSETQYF.

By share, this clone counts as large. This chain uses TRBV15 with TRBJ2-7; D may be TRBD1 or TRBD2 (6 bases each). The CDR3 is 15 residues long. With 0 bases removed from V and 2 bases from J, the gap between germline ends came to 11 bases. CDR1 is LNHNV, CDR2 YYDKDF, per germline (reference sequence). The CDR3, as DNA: TGTGCCACCAGCAGAGAGGCGGGACACCCCTACGAGCAGTACTTC. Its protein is CATSREAGHPYEQYF.

CDR3 region: CASSTSKGVQVGSQAAFF. CDR3 nucleotides: TGTGCCAGCAGTACCTCGAAGGGGGTCCAGGTGGGGAGCCAGGCGGCTTTCTTT. The chain joins TRBV27 to TRBJ1-1; D is possibly TRBD1 (6 bases). Germline lookup yields CDR1 MNHEY and CDR2 SMNVEV (reference sequence). Trimming shortened V by 5 bases and J by 11 bases, and 33 bases separated the two germline ends. The CDR3 has 18 amino acids.

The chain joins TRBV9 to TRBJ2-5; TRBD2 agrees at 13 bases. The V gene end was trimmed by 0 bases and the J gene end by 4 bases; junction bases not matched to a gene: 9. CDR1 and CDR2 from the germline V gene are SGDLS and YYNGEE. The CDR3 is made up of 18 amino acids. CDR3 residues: CASSVGSTSGGLRETQYF. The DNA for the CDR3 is TGTGCCAGCAGCGTAGGATCGACTAGCGGGGGGTTGCGAGAGACCCAGTACTTC.

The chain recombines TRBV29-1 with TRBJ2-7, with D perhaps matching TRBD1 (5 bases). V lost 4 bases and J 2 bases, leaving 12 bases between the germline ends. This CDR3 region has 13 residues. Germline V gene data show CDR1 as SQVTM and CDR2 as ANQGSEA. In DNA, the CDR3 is TGCAGCGTTGTTGCAGGGCTCACCTACGAGCAGTACTTC. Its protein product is CSVVAGLTYEQYF.

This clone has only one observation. Written as DNA, the CDR3 is TGTGCCAGCAGTGAAGCGCTAGGGGTTCGCACAGATACGCAGTATTTT. Translation gives CASSEALGVRTDTQYF. The rearrangement joins TRBV6-1 to TRBJ2-3; D might be TRBD1 (5 bases). Per the germline V gene, CDR1 is MNHNS and CDR2 is SASEGT. Trimming took 0 bases from V and 1 from J, leaving 11 bases between them. The CDR3 loop spans 16 amino acids.

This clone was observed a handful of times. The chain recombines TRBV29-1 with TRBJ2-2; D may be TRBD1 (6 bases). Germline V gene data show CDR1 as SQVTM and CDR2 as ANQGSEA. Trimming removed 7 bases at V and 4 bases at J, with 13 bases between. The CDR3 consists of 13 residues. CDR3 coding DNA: TGCAGCGCACACAGGGTTGGCACCGGGGAGCTGTTTTTT. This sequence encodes CSAHRVGTGELFF.

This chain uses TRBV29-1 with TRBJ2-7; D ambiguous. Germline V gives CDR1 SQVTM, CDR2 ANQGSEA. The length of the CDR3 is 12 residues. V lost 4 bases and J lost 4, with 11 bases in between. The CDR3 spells CSVGHSRYEQYF. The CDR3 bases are TGCAGCGTTGGACACAGCAGATACGAGCAGTACTTC.

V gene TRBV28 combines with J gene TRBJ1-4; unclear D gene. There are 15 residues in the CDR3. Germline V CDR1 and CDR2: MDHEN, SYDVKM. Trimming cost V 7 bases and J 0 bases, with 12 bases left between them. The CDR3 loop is CASTLGGATNEKLFF. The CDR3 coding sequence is TGTGCCAGCACCCTAGGAGGAGCAACTAATGAAAAACTGTTTTTT.

DNA of the CDR3: TGTGCCAGCAGTTTCCAACAGGGAGATGAAAAACTGTTTTTT. Protein: CASSFQQGDEKLFF. This chain connects TRBV28 to TRBJ1-4; TRBD1 might be the D (6 bases). The V end lost 3 bases, the J end lost 6 bases, and 11 bases lay between the germline ends. CDR3 length equals 14 residues. Germline loops: CDR1 MDHEN, CDR2 SYDVKM.

The CDR3 nucleotides read TGCGCCAGCAGCTTCCATCGGACAGGGGGTGAAAAACTGTTTTTT. Translation: CASSFHRTGGEKLFF. The gene calls are TRBV5-1 and TRBJ1-4, with 10 bases matching TRBD1. Germline CDR1 SGHRS, CDR2 YFSETQ. V gave up 2 bases and J gave up 7 bases; unmatched junction bases: 5. This CDR3 has 15 residues. Full variable domain (rest looked up from reference TRBV5-1 and TRBJ1-4): KAGVTQTPRYLIKTRGQQVTLSCSPISGHRSVSWYQQTPGQGLQFLFEYFSETQRNKGNFPGRFSGRQFSNSRSEMNVSTLELGDSALYLCASSFHRTGGEKLFFGSGTQLSVL.

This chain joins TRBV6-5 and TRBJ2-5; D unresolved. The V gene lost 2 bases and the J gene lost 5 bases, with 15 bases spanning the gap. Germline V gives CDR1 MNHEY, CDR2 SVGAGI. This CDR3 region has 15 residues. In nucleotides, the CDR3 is TGTGCCAGCAGTTACGTGGGGTTAGGCTTGGAGACCCAGTACTTC. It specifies CASSYVGLGLETQYF.

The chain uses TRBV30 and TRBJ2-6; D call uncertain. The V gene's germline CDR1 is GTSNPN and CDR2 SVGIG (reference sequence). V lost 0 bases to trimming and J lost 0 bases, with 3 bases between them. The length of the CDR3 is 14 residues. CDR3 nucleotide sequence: TGTGCCTGGAGTGTCGGCTCTGGGGCCAACGTCCTGACTTTC. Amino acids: CAWSVGSGANVLTF.